The present T cell receptor beta chain was sequenced within a study of immune evolution from preneoplasia to lung adenocarcinoma. Study summary: HLA loss of heterozygosity: about 7% AIS, under 19% MIA, about 35% ADC, none AAH.

Some clones are missing from TCRdb's copy, which holds only in-frame ones; the method was immunoSEQ multiplex PCR. The data contain around 1,500 clones, around 20% of them seen just once; the ten biggest clones take up roughly 8.8%. Trimming cost V 0 bases and J 5 bases; bases outside gene matches: 1. Germline V gene lookup returns CDR1 MNHEY and CDR2 SVGAGI. The CDR3 has 14 amino acids. This sequence originates from a person aged 50-75 years with lung adenocarcinoma. What was sequenced was FFPE invasive lung adenocarcinoma tissue. The chain uses TRBV6-5 and TRBJ2-4, with 7 bases that match TRBD1. The CDR3 DNA reads TGTGCCAGCAGTTACTCCCAGGGGGAAAACATTCAGTACTTC. Its protein is CASSYSQGENIQYF.